Below, one TCR beta chain is given with its context. The antigen remains unidentified. MiXCR, run by TCRdb on the reads, gives a single entry per CDR3 protein. The sample holds about 150,000 distinct CDR3 sequences, about 32% seen once. V lost 2 bases and J lost 4, with 14 bases in between. The CDR3 has 15 residues. These data are taken from a study of T cell repertoires in cytomegalovirus infection. Overall study context: Recently described HLA-C-restricted plus well-studied HLA-B-restricted CMV epitopes were used. CMV infection plus the matching HLA type was flagged by public TCR beta signatures. Notes on the study in general: Summed frequency of public TCR beta families distinguished CMV carriers with the relevant HLA. CMV-specific TCR beta clonotypes restricted by HLA-C were the ones dominating the ex vivo response.

The specimen comprised CD8+ T cells from cultured PBMCs, sampled from culture after CMV antigen stimulation. The TCR was taken from a human donor in good health (CMV status not recorded). Some clones in this sample may be carry-over from other donors' samples. The rearrangement uses TRBV12-3 or TRBV12-4 and TRBJ1-2; perhaps TRBD1 as D (6 bases). The CDR3 DNA is TGTGCCAGCAGTTTAAGGACAGCCCATAGCTATGGCTACACCTTC. This codes for CASSLRTAHSYGYTF.